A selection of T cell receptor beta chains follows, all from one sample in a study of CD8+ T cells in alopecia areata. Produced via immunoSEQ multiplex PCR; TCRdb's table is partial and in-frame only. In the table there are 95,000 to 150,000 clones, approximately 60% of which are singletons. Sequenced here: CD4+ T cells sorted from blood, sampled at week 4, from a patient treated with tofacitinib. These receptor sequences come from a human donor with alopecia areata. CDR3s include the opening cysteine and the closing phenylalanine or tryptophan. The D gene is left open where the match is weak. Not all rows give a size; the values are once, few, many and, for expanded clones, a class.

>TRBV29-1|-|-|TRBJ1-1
CSVAVGNTEAFF
TGCAGCGTCGCAGTGGGGAACACTGAAGCTTTCTTT
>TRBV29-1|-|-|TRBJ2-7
CSVGRGRSYEQYF
TGCAGCGTTGGACGGGGCCGCTCCTACGAGCAGTACTTC
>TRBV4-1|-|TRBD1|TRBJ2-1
CASSQPLRGQGTYNEQFF
TGCGCCAGCAGCCAGCCTCTTAGGGGACAGGGTACCTACAATGAGCAGTTCTTC
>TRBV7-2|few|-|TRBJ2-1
CASSPEGGQRGVEQFF
TGTGCCAGCAGCCCGGAGGGGGGCCAGAGGGGTGTGGAGCAGTTCTTC
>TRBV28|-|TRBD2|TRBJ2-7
CASSLLGGSPHEQYF
TGTGCCAGCAGTTTATTGGGGGGGTCGCCCCACGAGCAGTACTTC
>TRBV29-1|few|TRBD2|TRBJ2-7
CSVGGGGPYEQYF
TGCAGCGTTGGCGGGGGAGGGCCCTACGAGCAGTACTTC
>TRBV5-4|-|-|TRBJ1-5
CASSIDPGENQPQHF
TGTGCCAGCAGCATTGATCCAGGGGAAAACCAGCCCCAGCATTTT
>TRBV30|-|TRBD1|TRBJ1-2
CAWSGDRVNGYTF
TGTGCCTGGAGTGGGGACAGGGTGAATGGCTACACCTTC
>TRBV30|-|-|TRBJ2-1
CAWSVLGDNEQFF
TGTGCCTGGAGTGTACTTGGCGACAATGAGCAGTTCTTC
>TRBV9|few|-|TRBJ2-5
CASSVGGRIGETQYF
TGTGCCAGCAGCGTAGGCGGGCGGATCGGTGAGACCCAGTACTTC
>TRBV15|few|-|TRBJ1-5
CATSPKAANQPQHF
TGTGCCACCAGTCCTAAGGCGGCAAATCAGCCCCAGCATTTT
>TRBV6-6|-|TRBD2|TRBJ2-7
CASSYGTSFYEQYF
TGTGCCAGCAGTTACGGGACTAGTTTCTACGAGCAGTACTTC
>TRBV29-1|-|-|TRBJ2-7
CSAVPGRLTYEQYF
TGCAGCGCCGTCCCGGGGCGCCTCACCTACGAGCAGTACTTC
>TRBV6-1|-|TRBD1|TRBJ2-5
CASRLQGAETQYF
TGTGCCAGCAGATTACAGGGGGCAGAGACCCAGTACTTC
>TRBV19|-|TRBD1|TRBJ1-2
CASTAGTGFEGYTF
TGTGCCAGTACGGCCGGGACAGGGTTTGAGGGCTACACCTTC
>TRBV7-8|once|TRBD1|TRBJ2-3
CASSQDRGSSTDTQYF
TGTGCCAGCAGCCAAGACAGGGGTTCTAGCACAGATACGCAGTATTTT
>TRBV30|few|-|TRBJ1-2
CAWITPSYGYTF
TGTGCCTGGATCACCCCCTCCTATGGCTACACCTTC
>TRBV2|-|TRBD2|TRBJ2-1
CASSEAPGGEQFF
TGTGCCAGCAGTGAAGCGCCGGGAGGTGAGCAGTTCTTC
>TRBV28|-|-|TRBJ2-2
CASSLSGTPGELFF
TGTGCCAGCAGTTTATCGGGGACTCCCGGGGAGCTGTTTTTT
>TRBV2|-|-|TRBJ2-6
CASGYSGANVLTF
TGTGCCAGCGGTTATTCAGGGGCCAACGTCCTGACTTTC
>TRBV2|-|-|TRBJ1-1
CASSEVGRGLSEAFF
TGTGCCAGCAGTGAAGTGGGCCGGGGGCTCAGTGAAGCTTTCTTT
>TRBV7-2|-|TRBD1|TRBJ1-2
CASSSGQGAYGYTF
TGTGCCAGCAGCTCAGGACAGGGTGCCTATGGCTACACCTTC
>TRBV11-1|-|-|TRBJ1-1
CASSPRVPFSNTEAFF
TGTGCCAGCAGTCCCAGGGTTCCATTCTCGAACACTGAAGCTTTCTTT
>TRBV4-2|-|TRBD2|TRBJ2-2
CASSLISGGAGELFF
TGTGCCAGCAGCTTGATTTCGGGAGGTGCCGGGGAGCTGTTTTTT
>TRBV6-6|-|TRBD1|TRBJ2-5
CASSYPGGGQETQYF
TGTGCCAGCAGTTACCCAGGGGGCGGGCAAGAGACCCAGTACTTC
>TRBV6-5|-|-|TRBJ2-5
CASRQGFQETQYF
TGTGCCAGCAGGCAGGGTTTCCAAGAGACCCAGTACTTC
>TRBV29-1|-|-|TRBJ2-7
CSVRLGKEQYF
TGCAGCGTCCGGTTGGGTAAGGAGCAGTACTTC
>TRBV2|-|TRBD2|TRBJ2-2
CASRSGGALTGELFF
TGTGCCAGCAGGAGCGGGGGGGCGCTCACCGGGGAGCTGTTTTTT
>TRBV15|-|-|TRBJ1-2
CATSRGGPYYGYTF
TGTGCCACCAGCAGAGGGGGACCCTACTATGGCTACACCTTC
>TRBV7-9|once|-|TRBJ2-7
CASSLAAQGKGQYF
TGTGCCAGCAGCTTAGCGGCCCAGGGGAAGGGGCAGTACTTC
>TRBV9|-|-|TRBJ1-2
CASSDSPVNYGYTF
TGTGCCAGCAGCGATAGTCCAGTTAACTATGGCTACACCTTC
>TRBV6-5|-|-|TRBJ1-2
CASCYGYTF
TGTGCCAGCTGCTATGGCTACACCTTC
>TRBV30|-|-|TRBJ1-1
CAWSGSTEAFF
TGTGCCTGGTCCGGGAGCACTGAAGCTTTCTTT
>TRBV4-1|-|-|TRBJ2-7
CASSQDTASYEQYF
TGCGCCAGCAGCCAAGATACAGCCTCCTACGAGCAGTACTTC
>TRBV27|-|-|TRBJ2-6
CASSLTRLPSGANVLTF
TGTGCCAGCAGTTTAACTCGCTTACCCTCTGGGGCCAACGTCCTGACTTTC
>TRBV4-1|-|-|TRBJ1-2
CASSQPGTRDGYTF
TGCGCCAGCAGCCAACCCGGGACAAGAGATGGCTACACCTTC
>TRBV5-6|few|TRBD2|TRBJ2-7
CASSDLRLAGVGEQYF
TGTGCCAGCAGCGATCTCCGACTAGCGGGAGTGGGCGAGCAGTACTTC
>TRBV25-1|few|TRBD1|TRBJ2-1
CASSVGGQVYNEQFF
TGTGCCAGCAGTGTCGGGGGACAGGTATACAATGAGCAGTTCTTC